Below, 21 T cell receptor beta chains from the same sample are listed, as sequenced in a study of cytomegalovirus exposure and HLA in healthy donors. PCR involved 60 Vbeta and 13 Jbeta primers. Only in-frame clones appear in the TCRdb table, and some are missing; sequencing was by immunoSEQ multiplex PCR. This table holds under 130,000 clones, 77% found once. The sample was PBMCs. Every receptor here comes from a woman in her thirties or forties in good health and CMV-seropositive.

The chain uses TRBV7-3 and TRBJ2-2; D uncertain. CDR3 length: 15 amino acids. Germline loops: CDR1 SGHTA, CDR2 FQGTGA. V was shortened by 0 bases and J by 0 bases, with 5 bases between the two germline ends. CDR3 amino acids: CASSLTPTNTGELFF. In DNA form, the CDR3 reads TGTGCCAGCAGCTTAACTCCCACGAACACCGGGGAGCTGTTTTTT.

The J gene is TRBJ2-5, the V gene TRBV6-6; weak D call: TRBD1 (6 bases). Judging by the DNA end, TRBJ2-7 fits better; the J call may be wrong. From germline, CDR1 is MNHNY and CDR2 SVGAGI (reference sequence). CDR3 length equals 12 residues. CDR3 sequence: CASRPQGYEQYF. The DNA of the CDR3 is TGTGCCAGCAGACCACAGGGCTACGAGCAGTACTTC.

The genes are TRBV7-2 and TRBJ2-1; D might be TRBD2 (5 bases). Trimming removed 1 base from V and 1 base from J, with 8 bases in between. This CDR3 is 15 amino acids long. Germline lookup yields CDR1 SGHTA and CDR2 FQGNSA. CDR3 sequence reads: CASSLGRLSYNEQFF. The CDR3 DNA reads TGTGCCAGCAGCTTAGGGAGGCTGTCCTACAATGAGCAGTTCTTC.

V gene TRBV18 combines with J gene TRBJ1-5; D remains ambiguous. V lost 3 bases, J lost 1 base, and 13 bases lay in between. The CDR3 runs to 16 residues. Germline CDR1 and CDR2: KGHSH and LQKENI. The CDR3 DNA reads TGTGCCAGCTCACCGCGGGAGAGGTCGAGCAATCAGCCCCAGCATTTT. It translates to CASSPRERSSNQPQHF.

This chain connects TRBV18 to TRBJ2-3; 9 positions match TRBD2. Trimming removed 3 bases from V and 10 bases from J; junction bases left unmatched: 8. The V gene's germline CDR1 is KGHSH and CDR2 LQKENI. The CDR3 spans 14 residues. The DNA of the CDR3 is TGTGCCAGCTCACCGGGGACTAGCCGGGGTGCGCAGTATTTT. It codes for CASSPGTSRGAQYF.

The V call is TRBV7-2, the J call TRBJ2-2; the match to TRBD1 covers 9 bases. This CDR3 is 15 amino acids long. V was pared by 5 bases and J by 4 bases, with 5 bases of the junction left unmatched. Looked up from germline, CDR1 is SGHTA and CDR2 is FQGNSA. CDR3 loop: CASSTDRGVTGELFF. The CDR3 DNA is TGTGCCAGCAGCACGGACAGGGGAGTCACCGGGGAGCTGTTTTTT. Combining the CDR3 with reference TRBV7-2 and TRBJ2-2 gives the whole variable domain GAGVSQSPSNKVTEKGKDVELRCDPISGHTALYWYRQSLGQGLEFLIYFQGNSAPDKSGLPSDRFSAERTGGSVSTLTIQRTQQEDSAVYLCASSTDRGVTGELFFGEGSRLTVL.

In regard to this clone: Germline is not matched at one junction end, which may reflect a read error. The chain couples TRBV6-5 to TRBJ2-7; no clear D gene. The CDR3 has 11 residues. Looked up from germline, CDR1 is MNHEY and CDR2 is SVGAGI. CDR3 sequence: CASSYSDEQYF. The CDR3, as DNA: TGTGCCAGCAGTTACTCCGACGAGCAGTACTTC.

In this sample, this clone turned up a few times. The V call is TRBV5-1, the J call TRBJ2-5; the D is unclear. This CDR3 has 14 amino acids. Per germline, CDR1 SGHRS and CDR2 YFSETQ. The V gene lost 0 bases and the J gene lost 2 bases, with 8 bases spanning the gap. CDR3 amino acids: CASSLAAGQETQYF. CDR3 nucleotides: TGCGCCAGCAGCTTGGCGGCAGGTCAAGAGACCCAGTACTTC.

In its sample, this clone was seen once. The chain is built from TRBV4-2 and TRBJ1-4, with TRBD1 as a possible D gene (5 bases). The V end was cut by 0 bases, the J end by 8 bases, with 16 bases between. This CDR3 is 16 amino acids long. The germline CDR1 and CDR2 sequences are LGHNA and YNFKEQ. The CDR3 nucleotides are TGTGCCAGCAGCCAAGATAGTTACGGGGGGAACGAAAAACTGTTTTTT. Its protein product is CASSQDSYGGNEKLFF.

This chain connects TRBV15 to TRBJ2-1, with 9 bases lining up with TRBD2. CDR3 length: 16 amino acids. The V gene's germline CDR1 is LNHNV and CDR2 YYDKDF (reference sequence). V gave up 5 bases and J gave up 4 bases; unmatched junction bases: 9. The CDR3: CATSYPAGGAYNEQFF. In nucleotides, the CDR3 is TGTGCCACCAGCTACCCGGCGGGAGGGGCGTACAATGAGCAGTTCTTC.

The V gene is TRBV4-3, the J gene TRBJ1-2; D gene unclear. This CDR3 has 16 amino acids. Between the trimmed V and J ends, which lost 4 bases and 6 bases, there was a span of 21 bases. The germline gives CDR1 LGHNA, CDR2 YSLEER. The CDR3 here is CASSPLRGERTNGYTF. The CDR3 DNA reads as TGCGCCAGCAGCCCCCTCCGGGGAGAAAGAACAAATGGCTACACCTTC.

The gene calls are TRBV15 and TRBJ2-7; a weak D match, TRBD2 (6 bases). The germline CDR1 and CDR2 sequences are LNHNV and YYDKDF (reference sequence). This CDR3 has 15 amino acids. The ends were cut back, 4 bases at V and 6 bases at J, with 19 bases in the middle. CDR3 sequence: CATSTVNRGGTEQYF. In DNA, the CDR3 is TGTGCCACCAGCACTGTAAATCGGGGAGGCACCGAGCAGTACTTC.

The chain couples TRBV6-1 to TRBJ1-2, with 7 bases identical to TRBD1. Unmatched junction bases numbered 2, after V lost 4 bases and J lost 3 bases. The germline gives CDR1 MNHNS, CDR2 SASEGT. The CDR3 is 13 residues long. The CDR3 reads CASSADRYYGYTF. The CDR3, as DNA: TGTGCCAGCAGTGCGGACAGGTACTATGGCTACACCTTC.

The chain employs TRBV28 and TRBJ2-5; 8 nucleotides match TRBD1. The CDR3 spans 13 residues. The V gene's germline CDR1 is MDHEN and CDR2 SYDVKM. Losses at the gene ends were 6 bases for V and 6 bases for J; bases not matched to a gene: 6. The CDR3 DNA sequence: TGTGCCAGCAGCGGACAGGGACGGAAGACCCAGTACTTC. Protein sequence: CASSGQGRKTQYF.

The sample holds a few counts of this clone. Additional DNA sequences in this sample encode the identical CDR3. The rearrangement joins TRBV29-1 to TRBJ2-6, with D unresolved. Germline assignment: CDR1 SQVTM and CDR2 ANQGSEA. V dropped 4 bases and J dropped 0 bases, with 4 bases sitting between them. This CDR3 region has 13 residues. CDR3 residues: CSVAGSGANVLTF. CDR3 nucleotide sequence: TGCAGCGTTGCAGGCTCTGGGGCCAACGTCCTGACTTTC. Combining the CDR3 with reference TRBV29-1 and TRBJ2-6 gives the whole variable domain SAVISQKPSRDICQRGTSLTIQCQVDSQVTMMFWYRQQPGQSLTLIATANQGSEATYESGFVIDKFPISRPNLTFSTLTVSNMSPEDSSIYLCSVAGSGANVLTFGAGSRLTVL.

The V gene is TRBV7-9, the J gene TRBJ2-3; possibly TRBD2 for D (7 bases). Germline V gene data show CDR1 as SEHNR and CDR2 as FQNEAQ (reference sequence). This CDR3 comprises 17 residues. Trimming took 4 bases from V and 5 from J, leaving 22 bases between them. CDR3 sequence reads: CASSSYAGAISRDTQYF. The CDR3 nucleotides read TGTGCCAGCAGCTCTTATGCGGGGGCGATTTCAAGAGATACGCAGTATTTT.

The gene calls are TRBV18 and TRBJ2-7; unclear D gene. This CDR3 has 13 residues. Germline lookup yields CDR1 KGHSH and CDR2 LQKENI. Trimming took off 1 base at V and 3 bases at J, with 7 bases between the two ends. In DNA form, the CDR3 reads TGTGCCAGCTCACCACAAGCCAACTACGAGCAGTACTTC. This translates into CASSPQANYEQYF.

The V call is TRBV18, the J call TRBJ1-1; 8 bases line up with TRBD1. Germline trimming cut 4 bases from V and 4 bases from J; bases unmatched to any gene: 5. Germline V gene data show CDR1 as KGHSH and CDR2 as LQKENI. This CDR3 has 14 residues. The CDR3 nucleotides are TGTGCCAGCTCACTGCTACAGGGGGGCACTGAAGCTTTCTTT. Its translation is CASSLLQGGTEAFF.

The chain couples TRBV19 to TRBJ1-5; 7 bases line up with TRBD1. The CDR3 runs 19 residues. Germline V CDR1 and CDR2: LNHDA, SQIVND (reference sequence). The trim removed 3 bases at V and 0 bases at J, leaving 14 bases unmatched. The CDR3 sequence: CASSIAPGTVGRSNQPQHF. CDR3 nucleotide sequence: TGTGCCAGTAGTATCGCACCCGGGACAGTTGGGCGTAGCAATCAGCCCCAGCATTTT.

This clone was picked up a small number of times. The chain links TRBV25-1 to TRBJ2-6; 8 bases are shared with TRBD1. This CDR3 spans 17 amino acids. J gave up 0 bases and V 6 bases, and 7 bases lay outside the gene matches. The V gene's germline CDR1 is MGHDK and CDR2 SYGVNS. CDR3 loop: CASSEGQGISGANVLTF. The CDR3 DNA reads TGTGCCAGCAGCGAAGGACAGGGAATCTCTGGGGCCAACGTCCTGACTTTC.

J is TRBJ2-7 and V is TRBV4-3, with 10 bases matching TRBD2. This CDR3 comprises 17 residues. Trimming removed 0 bases from V and 5 bases from J; junction bases left unmatched: 10. Germline CDR1 LGHNA, CDR2 YSLEER. The CDR3 protein is CASSQDLSGGGRDEQYF. The CDR3 nucleotides read TGCGCCAGCAGCCAAGATCTGAGCGGGGGGGGCCGGGACGAGCAGTACTTC.